The 12 T cell receptor beta chains given below trace back to one sample, sequenced in a study of CD8+ T cells in alopecia areata. The treatment denotes: oral pan-JAK inhibitor, 5-10 mg twice daily. Sequencing relied on a cDNA template that was reverse transcribed from extracted RNA. Sequencing used immunoSEQ multiplex PCR; TCRdb keeps in-frame clones, though not all of them. The sample lists more than 150,000 clones, about 51% occurring once. This specimen consisted of CD8+ T cells sorted from blood, obtained at roughly week 52, from a patient treated with tofacitinib. These receptor sequences come from a human donor with alopecia areata.

The V call is TRBV2, the J call TRBJ2-7, with D possibly TRBD2 on 6 matching bases. Germline V CDR1 and CDR2: SNHLY, FYNNEI. The CDR3 has 16 residues. The germline V and J ends were trimmed by 0 bases and 2 bases, with 14 bases remaining between them. CDR3 in DNA: TGTGCCAGCAGTGAAGCGCCGGGAGATCTAGCCTACGAGCAGTACTTC. Its translation: CASSEAPGDLAYEQYF.

The chain employs TRBV27 and TRBJ2-1, with TRBD2 matching over 7 bases. V gave up 2 bases and J gave up 4 bases; unmatched junction bases: 5. CDR1 is MNHEY, CDR2 SMNVEV, per germline (reference sequence). The CDR3 length is 15 residues. Written as DNA, the CDR3 is TGTGCCAGCAGTTTAAACCTAGCGGCTTACAATGAGCAGTTCTTC. Amino acids: CASSLNLAAYNEQFF.

This chain uses TRBV7-9 with TRBJ2-4, with D perhaps being TRBD1 or TRBD2 (5 bases each). The CDR3 contains 15 residues. Germline loops: CDR1 SEHNR, CDR2 FQNEAQ (reference sequence). The ends were cut back, 5 bases at V and 9 bases at J, with 20 bases in the middle. The CDR3 sequence is CASSLLKGPGGIQYF. The CDR3 DNA follows: TGTGCCAGCAGCCTTCTCAAGGGACCTGGCGGCATTCAGTACTTC.

This chain joins TRBV30 and TRBJ2-7; D remains unclear. CDR3 size: 13 residues. Trimming took off 4 bases at V and 0 bases at J, with 10 bases between the two ends. Germline-derived CDR1 and CDR2 are GTSNPN and SVGIG (reference sequence). The CDR3 sequence: CAWTLDGSYEQYF. DNA for the CDR3: TGTGCCTGGACCCTGGACGGCTCCTACGAGCAGTACTTC.

A single count supports this clone. This chain links TRBV29-1 with TRBJ2-2; 8 bases fit TRBD2. This CDR3 region has 15 residues. Germline V gene data show CDR1 as SQVTM and CDR2 as ANQGSEA. J was trimmed by 2 bases and V by 4 bases; bases with no gene match: 6. Here the CDR3 reads CSVVAGGFNTGELFF. The DNA for the CDR3 is TGCAGCGTTGTCGCGGGGGGCTTTAACACCGGGGAGCTGTTTTTT.

The chain carries TRBV7-9 and TRBJ2-3; D possibly corresponds to TRBD1 (6 bases). The ends were cut back, 1 base at V and 3 bases at J, with 14 bases in the middle. This CDR3 spans 16 amino acids. CDR1 is SEHNR and CDR2 is FQNEAQ in the germline V gene (reference sequence). The CDR3 DNA reads as TGTGCCAGCAGCTTAGTAGGGCAGGGGATGACAGATACGCAGTATTTT. It specifies CASSLVGQGMTDTQYF.

The chain joins TRBV11-1 to TRBJ2-5, with TRBD2 matching 7 bases. Germline lookup yields CDR1 SGHAT and CDR2 FQDESV (reference sequence). V shed 4 bases, J shed 7 bases, and the junction held 15 bases outside the gene matches. The CDR3 covers 16 residues. The CDR3 protein is CASSSKRDPGPGTQYF. The CDR3 DNA follows: TGTGCCAGCAGCTCAAAGCGGGACCCCGGGCCTGGGACCCAGTACTTC.

This clone was counted a single time. The chain recombines TRBV5-6 with TRBJ2-7, with D possibly being TRBD2 (7 bases). Trimming took off 4 bases at V and 5 bases at J, with 16 bases between the two ends. In germline, CDR1 is SGHDT, CDR2 YYEEEE. The length of the CDR3 is 14 residues. The DNA of the CDR3 is TGTGCCAGCAGCCGGGGGGCGTTGGTCGACGAGCAGTACTTC. It yields the protein CASSRGALVDEQYF. Full variable domain (missing parts from reference TRBV5-6 and TRBJ2-7): DAGVTQSPTHLIKTRGQQVTLRCSPKSGHDTVSWYQQALGQGPQFIFQYYEEEERQRGNFPDRFSGHQFPNYSSELNVNALLLGDSALYLCASSRGALVDEQYFGPGTRLTVT.

This chain uses TRBV9 with TRBJ2-3, with 11 bases matching TRBD2. This CDR3 contains 16 residues. Per the germline V gene, CDR1 is SGDLS and CDR2 is YYNGEE. The trim removed 0 bases at V and 6 bases at J, leaving 6 bases unmatched. CDR3 DNA sequence: TGTGCCAGCAGCGTAGATAGCGGGGGGGCCGCGGATACGCAGTATTTT. Its translation is CASSVDSGGAADTQYF.

The sample holds a few counts of this clone. The gene calls are TRBV5-1 and TRBJ1-1; 8 bases fit TRBD1. Germline CDR1 and CDR2: SGHRS and YFSETQ. This CDR3 has 14 amino acids. Germline trimming cut 2 bases from V and 5 bases from J; bases unmatched to any gene: 5. The CDR3 region is CASSFRGPGTEAFF. The CDR3 DNA reads TGCGCCAGCAGCTTCAGGGGGCCCGGAACTGAAGCTTTCTTT. The entire variable domain, with the rest obtained from reference TRBV5-1 and TRBJ1-1, is as follows: KAGVTQTPRYLIKTRGQQVTLSCSPISGHRSVSWYQQTPGQGLQFLFEYFSETQRNKGNFPGRFSGRQFSNSRSEMNVSTLELGDSALYLCASSFRGPGTEAFFGQGTRLTVV.

The V call is TRBV5-6, the J call TRBJ2-7, with D maybe TRBD2 (5 bases). This CDR3 spans 15 amino acids. CDR1 and CDR2 (germline): SGHDT, YYEEEE. Between the trimmed V and J ends, which lost 0 bases and 0 bases, there was a span of 10 bases. CDR3 bases: TGTGCCAGCAGCTTGGTCGGACTGAGCTCCTACGAGCAGTACTTC. Amino acids: CASSLVGLSSYEQYF.

This clone was counted only a few times. V and J are TRBV19 and TRBJ2-5; D might be TRBD1 (5 bases). Deletions cut 2 bases from V and 2 bases from J, with 6 bases between. This CDR3 comprises 13 residues. Germline CDR1 and CDR2: LNHDA and SQIVND (reference sequence). The chain's CDR3 is CASSIQGQETQYF. The CDR3 DNA sequence: TGTGCCAGTAGTATACAGGGACAAGAGACCCAGTACTTC.